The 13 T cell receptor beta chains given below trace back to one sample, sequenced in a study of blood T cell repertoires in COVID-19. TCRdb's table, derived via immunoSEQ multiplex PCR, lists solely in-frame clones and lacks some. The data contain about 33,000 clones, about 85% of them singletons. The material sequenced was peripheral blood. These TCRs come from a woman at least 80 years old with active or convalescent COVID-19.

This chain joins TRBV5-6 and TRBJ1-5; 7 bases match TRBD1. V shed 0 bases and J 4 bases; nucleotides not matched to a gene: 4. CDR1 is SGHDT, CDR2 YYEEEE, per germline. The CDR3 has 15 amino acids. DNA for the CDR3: TGTGCCAGCAGCTTGGGAGGGGGCGCGAATCAGCCCCAGCATTTT. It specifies CASSLGGGANQPQHF. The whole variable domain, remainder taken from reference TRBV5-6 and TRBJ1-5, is DAGVTQSPTHLIKTRGQQVTLRCSPKSGHDTVSWYQQALGQGPQFIFQYYEEEERQRGNFPDRFSGHQFPNYSSELNVNALLLGDSALYLCASSLGGGANQPQHFGDGTRLSIL.

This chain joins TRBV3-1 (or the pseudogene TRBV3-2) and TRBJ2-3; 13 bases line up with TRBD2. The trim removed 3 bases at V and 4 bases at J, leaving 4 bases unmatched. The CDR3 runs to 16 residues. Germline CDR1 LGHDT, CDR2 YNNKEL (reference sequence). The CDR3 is CASSHRTSGGADTQYF. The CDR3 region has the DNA TGTGCCAGCAGCCATCGGACTAGCGGGGGAGCAGATACGCAGTATTTT.

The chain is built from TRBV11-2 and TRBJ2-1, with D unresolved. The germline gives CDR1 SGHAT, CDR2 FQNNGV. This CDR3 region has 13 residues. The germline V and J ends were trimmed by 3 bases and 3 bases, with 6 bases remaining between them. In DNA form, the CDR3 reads TGTGCCAGCAGCTTTGAGGTCTACAATGAGCAGTTCTTC. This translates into CASSFEVYNEQFF.

CDR3 coding DNA: TGTGCCAGCAGCTTATTCTCCGGGACAGCTCGGTCTGAAGCTTTCTTT. Encoded protein: CASSLFSGTARSEAFF. The chain carries TRBV7-2 and TRBJ1-1, with 7 bases fitting TRBD1. Looked up from germline, CDR1 is SGHTA and CDR2 is FQGNSA. There are 16 residues in the CDR3. V trimming: 2 bases; J trimming: 6 bases; junction bases outside the gene matches: 12.

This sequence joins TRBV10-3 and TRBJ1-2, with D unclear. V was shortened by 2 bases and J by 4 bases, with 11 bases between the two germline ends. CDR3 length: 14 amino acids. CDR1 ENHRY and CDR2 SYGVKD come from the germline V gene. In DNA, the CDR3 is TGTGCCATCAGTGAGGATGGTAACGGCTATGGCTACACCTTC. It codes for CAISEDGNGYGYTF.

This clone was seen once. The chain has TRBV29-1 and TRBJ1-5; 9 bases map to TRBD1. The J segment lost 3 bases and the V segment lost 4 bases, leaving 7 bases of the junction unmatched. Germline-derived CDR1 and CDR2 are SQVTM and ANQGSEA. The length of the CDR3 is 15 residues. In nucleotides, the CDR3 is TGCAGCGTTGCTGGGGGACAGGGCCCCAATCAGCCCCAGCATTTT. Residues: CSVAGGQGPNQPQHF.

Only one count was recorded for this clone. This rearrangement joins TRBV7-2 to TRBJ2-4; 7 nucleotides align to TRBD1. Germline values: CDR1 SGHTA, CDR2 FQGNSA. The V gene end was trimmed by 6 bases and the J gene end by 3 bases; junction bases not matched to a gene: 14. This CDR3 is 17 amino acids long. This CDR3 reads CASSRRGGGLGKNIQYF. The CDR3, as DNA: TGTGCCAGCAGTCGACGAGGGGGCGGTTTGGGCAAAAACATTCAGTACTTC. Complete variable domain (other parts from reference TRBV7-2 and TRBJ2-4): GAGVSQSPSNKVTEKGKDVELRCDPISGHTALYWYRQSLGQGLEFLIYFQGNSAPDKSGLPSDRFSAERTGGSVSTLTIQRTQQEDSAVYLCASSRRGGGLGKNIQYFGAGTRLSVL.

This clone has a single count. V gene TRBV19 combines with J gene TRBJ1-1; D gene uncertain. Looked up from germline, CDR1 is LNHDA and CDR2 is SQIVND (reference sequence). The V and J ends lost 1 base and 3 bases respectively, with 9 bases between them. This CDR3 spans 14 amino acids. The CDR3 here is CASSIAQRDTEAFF. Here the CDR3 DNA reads TGTGCCAGTAGTATAGCCCAACGAGACACTGAAGCTTTCTTT. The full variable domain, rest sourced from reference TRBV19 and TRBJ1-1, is DGGITQSPKYLFRKEGQNVTLSCEQNLNHDAMYWYRQDPGQGLRLIYYSQIVNDFQKGDIAEGYSVSREKKESFPLTVTSAQKNPTAFYLCASSIAQRDTEAFFGQGTRLTVV.

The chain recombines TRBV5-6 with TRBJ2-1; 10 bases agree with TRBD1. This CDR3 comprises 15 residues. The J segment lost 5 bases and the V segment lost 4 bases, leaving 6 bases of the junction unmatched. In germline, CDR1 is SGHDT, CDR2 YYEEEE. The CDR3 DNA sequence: TGTGCCAGCAGCCCGCGGGGACAGGGGAACAATGAGCAGTTCTTC. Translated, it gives CASSPRGQGNNEQFF. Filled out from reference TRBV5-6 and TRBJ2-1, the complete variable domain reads DAGVTQSPTHLIKTRGQQVTLRCSPKSGHDTVSWYQQALGQGPQFIFQYYEEEERQRGNFPDRFSGHQFPNYSSELNVNALLLGDSALYLCASSPRGQGNNEQFFGPGTRLTVL.

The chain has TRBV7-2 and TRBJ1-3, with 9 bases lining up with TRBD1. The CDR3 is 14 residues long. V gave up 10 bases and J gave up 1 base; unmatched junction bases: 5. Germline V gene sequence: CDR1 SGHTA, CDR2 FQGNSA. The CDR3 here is CATLQGASGNTIYF. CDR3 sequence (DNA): TGTGCCACCTTACAGGGGGCGTCTGGAAACACCATATATTTT.

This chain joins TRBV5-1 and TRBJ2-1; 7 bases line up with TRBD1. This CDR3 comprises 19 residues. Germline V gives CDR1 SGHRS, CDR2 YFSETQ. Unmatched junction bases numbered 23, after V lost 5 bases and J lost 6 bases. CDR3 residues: CASREETGSAYRSSNEQFF. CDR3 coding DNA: TGCGCCAGCAGGGAGGAGACAGGGTCAGCGTATAGATCTTCCAATGAGCAGTTCTTC.

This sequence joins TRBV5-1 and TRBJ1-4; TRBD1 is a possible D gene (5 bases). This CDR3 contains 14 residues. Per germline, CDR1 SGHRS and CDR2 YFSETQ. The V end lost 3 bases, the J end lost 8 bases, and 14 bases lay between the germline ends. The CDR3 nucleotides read TGCGCCAGCAGCTCCCTTGGGGGGGAGGAAAAACTGTTTTTT. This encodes CASSSLGGEEKLFF.

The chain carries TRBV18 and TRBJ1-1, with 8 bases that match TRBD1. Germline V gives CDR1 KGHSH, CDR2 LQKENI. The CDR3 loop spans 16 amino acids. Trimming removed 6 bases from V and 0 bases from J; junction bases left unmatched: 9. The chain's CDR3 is CASSLGQGVLNTEAFF. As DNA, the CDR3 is TGTGCCAGCTCCCTAGGACAGGGAGTTTTGAACACTGAAGCTTTCTTT.